Below, 9 T cell receptor beta chains from the same sample are listed, as sequenced in a study of cytomegalovirus exposure and HLA in healthy donors. Amplification used 60 Vbeta primers and 13 Jbeta primers. TCRdb's table, derived via immunoSEQ multiplex PCR, lists solely in-frame clones and lacks some. The sample carries about 180,000 clones, roughly 77% recorded once. Sequencing was done on a sample of PBMCs. The receptor set was obtained from a woman aged 25-40 years in good health and CMV-seropositive.

The chain joins TRBV2 to TRBJ2-5; a weak D match, TRBD2 (5 bases). Germline values: CDR1 SNHLY, CDR2 FYNNEI. CDR3 size: 11 residues. The V and J ends lost 2 bases and 9 bases respectively, with 7 bases between them. This CDR3 reads CASSERRPQYF. The CDR3 region has the DNA TGTGCCAGCAGTGAAAGGAGGCCCCAGTACTTC.

This clone showed up just a few times. This CDR3 is also generated by other DNA sequences in the sample. The J gene is TRBJ1-4, the V gene TRBV28; 8 nucleotides match TRBD1. There are 14 residues in the CDR3. The V segment lost 6 bases and the J segment 8 bases; nucleotides outside the gene matches: 8. In germline, CDR1 is MDHEN, CDR2 SYDVKM. The CDR3 DNA reads as TGTGCCAGCAGCCGTGGACAGGGCCGGGAAAAACTGTTTTTT. It encodes CASSRGQGREKLFF.

This rearrangement joins TRBV5-1 to TRBJ1-1, with D unresolved. V lost 0 bases and J 4 bases, leaving 13 bases between the germline ends. Germline lookup yields CDR1 SGHRS and CDR2 YFSETQ. CDR3 length: 15 residues. This CDR3 is CASSLGDTTSTEAFF. For the CDR3, the DNA is TGCGCCAGCAGCTTGGGCGACACCACGAGCACTGAAGCTTTCTTT.

The rearrangement uses TRBV21-1 and TRBJ2-5; the DNA was not compared with TRBD2, the D call given in the table. TRBV21-1 is described as a pseudogene. This CDR3 is built from 13 residues. CDR3 residues: CASPDKSGETQYF. In DNA, the CDR3 is TGTGCCAGCCCGGACAAGAGCGGGGAGACCCAGTACTTC.

This chain connects TRBV15 to TRBJ2-7, with D tentatively TRBD1 (5 bases). Looked up from germline, CDR1 is LNHNV and CDR2 is YYDKDF (reference sequence). Trimming left V 0 bases short and J 1 base short, with 13 bases between. This CDR3 has 16 amino acids. The CDR3, as DNA: TGTGCCACCAGCAGAGATTTAAGGGGATGGTCCTACGAGCAGTACTTC. Its translation: CATSRDLRGWSYEQYF.

The V call is TRBV15, the J call TRBJ2-1, with 8 bases lining up with TRBD2. CDR3 length: 15 amino acids. Germline values: CDR1 LNHNV, CDR2 YYDKDF (reference sequence). V shed 1 base and J 2 bases; nucleotides not matched to a gene: 1. The CDR3 is CATSRVGLAYNEQFF. The CDR3 DNA reads TGTGCCACCAGCAGAGTGGGACTAGCCTACAATGAGCAGTTCTTC.

The chain recombines TRBV30 with TRBJ2-2, with D possibly TRBD2 on 6 matching bases. V lost 2 bases to trimming and J lost 7 bases, with 14 bases between them. CDR1 is GTSNPN and CDR2 is SVGIG in the germline V gene (reference sequence). The CDR3 covers 14 residues. DNA for the CDR3: TGTGCCTGGAGTACGGGACTGAAAGGCGGGGAGCTGTTTTTT. It specifies CAWSTGLKGGELFF.

The CDR3 bases are TGCGCCAGCAGCTCGGGACTGCCCAACAATGAGCAGTTCTTC. It codes for CASSSGLPNNEQFF. The chain uses TRBV5-1 and TRBJ2-1, with a weak D call TRBD2 (6 bases). Germline values: CDR1 SGHRS, CDR2 YFSETQ. V was cut by 3 bases and J by 5 bases, with 12 bases left in between. The CDR3 extends over 14 amino acids.

The chain combines TRBV9 with TRBJ2-7, with 7 bases identical to TRBD2. V gave up 5 bases and J gave up 0 bases; unmatched junction bases: 11. From germline, CDR1 is SGDLS and CDR2 YYNGEE. The CDR3 is 16 amino acids. CDR3 region: CASSLTWGGGSYEQYF. CDR3 coding DNA: TGTGCCAGCAGTCTTACTTGGGGGGGTGGCTCCTACGAGCAGTACTTC. Combining the CDR3 with reference TRBV9 and TRBJ2-7 gives the whole variable domain DSGVTQTPKHLITATGQRVTLRCSPRSGDLSVYWYQQSLDQGLQFLIQYYNGEERAKGNILERFSAQQFPDLHSELNLSSLELGDSALYFCASSLTWGGGSYEQYFGPGTRLTVT.